The T cell receptor (beta chain) under discussion was sequenced for a study of blood T cell repertoires in COVID-19. About the research overall: The analysed material was cDNA or gDNA that came from T cells, B-cell-depleted T cells, or PBMCs.

Repertoires were generated with immunoSEQ multiplex PCR, while TCRdb's copy carries only in-frame clones and drops some. Counted here are about 210,000 clones, about 90% occurring once; the ten biggest clones make up roughly 1.2%. After removal of 3 bases from V and 4 bases from J, the junction contained 8 bases not matched to a gene. The CDR3 sequence is 15 residues long. The germline gives CDR1 LNHDA, CDR2 SQIVND (reference sequence). Material: peripheral blood. The source is a man aged 25 to 45 with acute or convalescent COVID-19. V gene TRBV19 combines with J gene TRBJ2-5; 7 bases map to TRBD1. The CDR3 bases are TGTGCCAGTAGTATCGATGCTAGGGGGCGAGAGACCCAGTACTTC. Translated, it gives CASSIDARGRETQYF.